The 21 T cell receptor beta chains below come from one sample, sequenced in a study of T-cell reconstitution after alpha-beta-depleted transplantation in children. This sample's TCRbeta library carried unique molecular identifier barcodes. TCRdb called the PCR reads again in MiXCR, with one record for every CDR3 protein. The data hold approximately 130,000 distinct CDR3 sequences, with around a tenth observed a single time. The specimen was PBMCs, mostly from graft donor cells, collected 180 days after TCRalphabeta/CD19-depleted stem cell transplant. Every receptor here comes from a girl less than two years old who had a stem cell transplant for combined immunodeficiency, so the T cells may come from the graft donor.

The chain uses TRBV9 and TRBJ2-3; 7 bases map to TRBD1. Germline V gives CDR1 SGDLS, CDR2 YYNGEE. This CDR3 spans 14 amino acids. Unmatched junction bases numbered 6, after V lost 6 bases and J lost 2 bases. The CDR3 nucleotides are TGTGCCAGCAATTCCGGGACAGTCACAGATACGCAGTATTTT. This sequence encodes CASNSGTVTDTQYF.

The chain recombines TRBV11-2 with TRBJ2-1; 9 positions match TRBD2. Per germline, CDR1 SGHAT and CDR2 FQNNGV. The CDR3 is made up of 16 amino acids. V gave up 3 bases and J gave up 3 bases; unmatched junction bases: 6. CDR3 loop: CASSFRLAEIYNEQFF. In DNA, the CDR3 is TGTGCCAGCAGCTTTCGACTAGCGGAAATCTACAATGAGCAGTTCTTC. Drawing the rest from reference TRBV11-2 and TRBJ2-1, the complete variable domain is EAGVAQSPRYKIIEKRQSVAFWCNPISGHATLYWYQQILGQGPKLLIQFQNNGVVDDSQLPKDRFSAERLKGVDSTLKIQPAKLEDSAVYLCASSFRLAEIYNEQFFGPGTRLTVL.

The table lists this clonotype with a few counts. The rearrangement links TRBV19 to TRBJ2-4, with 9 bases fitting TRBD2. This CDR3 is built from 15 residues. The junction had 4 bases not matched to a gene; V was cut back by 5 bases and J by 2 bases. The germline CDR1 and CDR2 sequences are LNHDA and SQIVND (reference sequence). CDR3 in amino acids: CASSSSGITKNIQYF. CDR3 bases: TGTGCCAGTAGTTCTAGCGGGATAACCAAAAACATTCAGTACTTC.

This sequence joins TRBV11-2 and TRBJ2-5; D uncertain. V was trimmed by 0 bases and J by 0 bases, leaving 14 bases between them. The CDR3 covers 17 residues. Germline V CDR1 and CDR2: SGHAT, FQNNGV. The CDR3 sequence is CASSLDRYTWYQETQYF. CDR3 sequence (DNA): TGTGCCAGCAGCTTAGATAGGTACACCTGGTACCAAGAGACCCAGTACTTC.

The CDR3 coding sequence is TGTGCCTGGAGTGTTGGGGTCCGGCAGTTCTTC. Translating gives CAWSVGVRQFF. The chain combines TRBV30 with TRBJ2-1; D not resolved. V lost 0 bases to trimming and J lost 12 bases, with 9 bases between them. The germline CDR1 and CDR2 sequences are GTSNPN and SVGIG (reference sequence). The CDR3 has 11 residues.

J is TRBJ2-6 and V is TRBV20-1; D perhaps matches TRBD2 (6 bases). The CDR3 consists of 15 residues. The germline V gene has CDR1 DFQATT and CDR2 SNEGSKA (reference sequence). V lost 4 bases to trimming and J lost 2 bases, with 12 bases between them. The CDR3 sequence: CSATPRRAGANVLTF. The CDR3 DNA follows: TGCAGTGCTACCCCGAGGAGGGCTGGGGCCAACGTCCTGACTTTC.

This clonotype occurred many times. The CDR3 nucleotides are TGTGCCAGCAGCCTTTTGTCCCGGATAAACATTCAGTACTTC. This encodes CASSLLSRINIQYF. The rearrangement uses TRBV7-9 and TRBJ2-4; D uncertain. There are 14 residues in the CDR3. CDR1 is SEHNR and CDR2 is FQNEAQ in the germline V gene (reference sequence). Trimming removed 5 bases from V and 6 bases from J, with 14 bases in between.

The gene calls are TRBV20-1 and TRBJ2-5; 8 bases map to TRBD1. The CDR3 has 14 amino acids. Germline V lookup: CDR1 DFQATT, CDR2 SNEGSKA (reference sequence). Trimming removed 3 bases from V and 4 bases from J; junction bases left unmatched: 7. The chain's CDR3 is CSASRTGPGETQYF. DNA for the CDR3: TGCAGTGCTAGCCGGACAGGGCCCGGAGAGACCCAGTACTTC.

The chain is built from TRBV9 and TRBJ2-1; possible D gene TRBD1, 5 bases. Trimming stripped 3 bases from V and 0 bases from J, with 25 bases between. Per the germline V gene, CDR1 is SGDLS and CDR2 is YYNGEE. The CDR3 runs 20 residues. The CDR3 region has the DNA TGTGCCAGCAGCGCGAGGACAAGGTCAACCTCTAGGAGCTCCTACAATGAGCAGTTCTTC. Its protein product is CASSARTRSTSRSSYNEQFF.

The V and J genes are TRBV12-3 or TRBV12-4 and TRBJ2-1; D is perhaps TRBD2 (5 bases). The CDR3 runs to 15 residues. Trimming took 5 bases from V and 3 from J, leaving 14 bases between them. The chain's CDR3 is CASSPRSGVYNEQFF. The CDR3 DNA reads TGTGCCAGCAGTCCACGGTCCGGGGTCTACAATGAGCAGTTCTTC.

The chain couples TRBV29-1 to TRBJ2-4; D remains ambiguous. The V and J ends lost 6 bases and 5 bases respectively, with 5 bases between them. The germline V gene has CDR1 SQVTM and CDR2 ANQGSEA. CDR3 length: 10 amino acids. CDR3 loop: CSVIENIQYF. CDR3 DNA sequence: TGCAGCGTCATCGAAAACATTCAGTACTTC.

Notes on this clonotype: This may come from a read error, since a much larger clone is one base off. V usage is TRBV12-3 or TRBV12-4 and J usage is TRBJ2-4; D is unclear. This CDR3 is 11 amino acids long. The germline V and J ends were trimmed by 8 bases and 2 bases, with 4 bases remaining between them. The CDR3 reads CASRPKNIQYF. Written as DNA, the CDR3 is TGTGCCAGCCGCCCCAAAAACATTCAGTACTTC.

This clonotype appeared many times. Here the CDR3 DNA reads TGTGCCAGCAAACTTTCAGGGGGAGATACGCAGTATTTT. Translation gives CASKLSGGDTQYF. The V call is TRBV7-2, the J call TRBJ2-3; 7 bases map to TRBD1. Germline loops: CDR1 SGHTA, CDR2 FQGNSA. V trimming: 7 bases; J trimming: 5 bases; junction bases outside the gene matches: 6. This CDR3 is 13 amino acids long.

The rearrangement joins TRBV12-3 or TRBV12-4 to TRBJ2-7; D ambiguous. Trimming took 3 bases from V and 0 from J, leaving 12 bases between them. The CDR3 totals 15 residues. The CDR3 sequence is CASSFGRPLSYEQYF. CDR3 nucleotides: TGTGCCAGCAGTTTTGGAAGGCCCCTCTCCTACGAGCAGTACTTC.

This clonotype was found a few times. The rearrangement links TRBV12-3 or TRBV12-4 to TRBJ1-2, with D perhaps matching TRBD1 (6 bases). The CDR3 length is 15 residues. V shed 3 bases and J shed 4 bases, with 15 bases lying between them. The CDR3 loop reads CASSFGPVRGYGYTF. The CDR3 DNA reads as TGTGCCAGCAGTTTTGGGCCTGTCAGGGGCTATGGCTACACCTTC.

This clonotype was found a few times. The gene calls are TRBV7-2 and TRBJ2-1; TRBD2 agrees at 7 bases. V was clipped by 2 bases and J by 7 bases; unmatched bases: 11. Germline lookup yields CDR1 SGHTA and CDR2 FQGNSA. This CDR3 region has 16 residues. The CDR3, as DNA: TGTGCCAGCAGCTTACAGGTTAGCGGGTTATGGAATGAGCAGTTCTTC. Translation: CASSLQVSGLWNEQFF.

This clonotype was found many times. The CDR3 spells CSARDSGTGTDTQYF. The CDR3 DNA reads as TGCAGTGCTAGAGACTCCGGGACAGGTACAGATACGCAGTATTTT. The chain uses TRBV20-1 and TRBJ2-3, with 8 bases aligning to TRBD1. The CDR3 length is 15 residues. Losses at the gene ends were 0 bases for V and 3 bases for J; bases not matched to a gene: 5. Germline V gene lookup returns CDR1 DFQATT and CDR2 SNEGSKA (reference sequence).

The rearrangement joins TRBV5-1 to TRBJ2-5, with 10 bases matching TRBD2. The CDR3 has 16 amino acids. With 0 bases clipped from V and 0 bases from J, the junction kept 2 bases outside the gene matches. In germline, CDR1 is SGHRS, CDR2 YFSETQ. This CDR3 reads CASSLGLAGDQETQYF. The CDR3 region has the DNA TGCGCCAGCAGCTTGGGTCTAGCGGGGGACCAAGAGACCCAGTACTTC.

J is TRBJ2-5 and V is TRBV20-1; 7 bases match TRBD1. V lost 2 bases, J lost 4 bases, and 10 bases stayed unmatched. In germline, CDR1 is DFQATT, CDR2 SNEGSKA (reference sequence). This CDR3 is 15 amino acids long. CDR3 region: CSARKNRGGRETQYF. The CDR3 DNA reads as TGCAGTGCTAGAAAGAACAGGGGTGGCAGAGAGACCCAGTACTTC.

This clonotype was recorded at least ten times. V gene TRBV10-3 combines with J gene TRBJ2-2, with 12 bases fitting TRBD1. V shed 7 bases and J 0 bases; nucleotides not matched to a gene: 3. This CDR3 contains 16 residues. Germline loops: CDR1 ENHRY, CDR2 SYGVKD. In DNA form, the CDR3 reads TGTGCCATCACGGGGACAGGGGGCGCGAACACCGGGGAGCTGTTTTTT. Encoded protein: CAITGTGGANTGELFF.

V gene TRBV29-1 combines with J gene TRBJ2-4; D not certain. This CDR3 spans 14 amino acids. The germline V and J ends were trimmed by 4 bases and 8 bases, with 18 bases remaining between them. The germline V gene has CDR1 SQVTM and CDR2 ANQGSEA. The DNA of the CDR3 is TGCAGCGTTGTGGCCAGGCACGTTAGAGACATTCAGTACTTC. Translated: CSVVARHVRDIQYF.